This record covers a single TCR beta chain. Its antigen is not yet known. No base-level quality is on record; no much larger clone is a single base apart. The method was the immunoSEQ multiplex PCR assay. A mixture of 60 forward primers for TCR Vbeta segments and 13 reverse primers for TCR Jbeta segments was used in the multiplex PCR. The CDR3 region of rearranged TCR beta genes was amplified from genomic DNA with a multiplex PCR assay. On the Illumina HiSeq System, the amplified TCR beta libraries were sequenced as 87-base-pair reads. As for the original processing: A later analysis counted approximately 74 million unique TCR beta chains across the 550 to 750 repertoires, and roughly 9.9 million of these chains were shared by at least two donors. To remove PCR and sequencing errors, raw reads were error-corrected and collapsed into unique sequences using a nearest-neighbor algorithm that merged closely related sequences. Alignment of CDR3 sequences to IMGT reference sequences was used to assign V, D and J gene segments. For a sequence to be retained, a match of at least six nucleotides to both a V gene segment and a J gene segment was required. A rearrangement counted as productive if the CDR3 had no stop codons and remained in frame with V and J, and every other rearrangement counted as non-productive. CDR3 was defined according to IMGT convention as the region running from the second conserved V-encoded cysteine to the conserved J-encoded phenylalanine. In an earlier analysis of 587 of the donors, sequences lacking an unambiguous match to a single V gene segment were excluded. An earlier analysis of 450 to 650 of the donors called V segments functional above 56.7% productive rearrangements and segregating when the between-donor standard deviation exceeded 5%. A statistical classification framework was developed to diagnose cytomegalovirus status using the catalog of TCR beta chain sequences. V and J gene assignment, in a later analysis, came from comparing TCR nucleotide sequences with IMGT/GENE-DB human TR gene sequences. A later analysis assigned CDR3 sequences and most-parsimonious VDJ recombination scenarios with the TCRdist pipeline. A later analysis defined each TCR beta chain by its CDR3 amino acid sequence plus V-gene family, and excluded reads lacking a unique V-gene family. A later analysis removed roughly 590 highly shared, low-generation-probability nucleotide sequences to deal with suspected cross-contamination and a sequencing artifact. In a later analysis, a clonal expansion index was calculated for each public chain from normalized within-repertoire ranks of inferred template counts. In a later analysis, generation probabilities were computed using a VDJ recombination model fitted to out-of-frame rearrangements, and the results were checked against IGoR. A later analysis scored TCR-TCR, TCR-HLA and TCR-CMV co-occurrence with hypergeometric tests, applying a repertoire-size bias correction to TCR pairs. False discovery rates were estimated in a later analysis by permuting HLA or CMV assignments 20 times. In a later analysis, co-occurring TCRs were grouped using DBSCAN, with TCRdist sequence similarity added in when clustering inside HLA-allele-positive subsets. Co-occurrence clustering excluded repertoires with fewer than 30,000 or more than 120,000 public chains, plus five with anomalous nucleotide sharing. TCRdb limited this immuneACCESS table to in-frame rearrangements with V and J called. A share of clones is missing; checked studies link under half to unresolved V genes, and the rest is unexplained. V and J calls and clone size follow that table, whereas D and trimming were derived from the DNA. The sample table holds 150,000 to 200,000 clones, of which around nine tenths were seen once. Approximately 1.9% of the sample goes to the ten largest clones.

The cohort consisted of more than 650 healthy bone marrow donors. All cohort members were sampled while nominally healthy, although unrecorded immune exposures were likely present. The donor tested CMV seronegative, placing the donor among the 350 or so seronegative members of the cohort. Every donor gave a peripheral blood sample, and the peripheral blood mononuclear cells from that sample were used for TCR beta sequencing. Genomic DNA was extracted from the blood cell samples with the Qiagen DNeasy Blood Extraction Kit. This sample is part of a study of cytomegalovirus exposure and HLA in healthy donors (dated by TCRdb to about 2017). Regarding the research as a whole: According to an earlier analysis of 450 to 650 of the donors, about 190 million T cells yielded 90 million to 140 million unique TCR beta sequences and about 300 Gb of sequence data. Approximately 300 gigabases of sequencing data and tens of millions of unique TCR sequences were included in an early release covering several hundred HLA-typed donors. The genetic ancestry cluster associated with self-reported Caucasian donors included over 80% of the 300 to 450 genotyped donors. The study aimed to test whether cataloging public T cell receptors could reveal signatures of past pathogen exposure. The T cell repertoires of under 700 subjects were profiled by immunosequencing and related to cytomegalovirus serostatus. In addition to the first cohort of around 670 subjects, a separate validation cohort of approximately 110 different subjects was used. To predict cytomegalovirus infection status, the study brought together high-throughput TCR immunosequencing, statistical association of individual TCRs with disease status, and machine learning. A later analysis re-analyzed previously published TCR beta repertoires from roughly 630 donors and added high-resolution HLA genotyping to study TCR occurrence patterns. The later analysis used no new phenotypic data to find candidate immune exposures, relying instead on TCR beta sequences and their occurrence across donors. To decide whether each TCR beta V gene segment behaved as functional or pseudogenic, an earlier analysis of some 600 of the donors relied on high-throughput TCR beta sequencing. Alongside the repertoire data, information on donor age, sex, ethnicity and CMV serostatus was compiled. A later genetic analysis took genome-wide SNP genotypes for about three fifths of the roughly 700 donors and used that subset as a discovery cohort. Every discovery cohort repertoire had been produced on one sequencing platform. HLA typing included class I and class II loci at four-digit resolution. Typing coverage varied by locus: roughly 629-630 donors for A, B, C, DRB1 and DQB1; roughly 510 for DQA1; approximately 570 for DPA1; 450 to 480 for DPB1. Because of strong linkage in the cohort, 5 or 6 DR-DQ haplotypes were treated as single units for association and clustering. Across roughly 420 genotyped donors of the cohort, an average of 235,054 unique TCR beta nucleotide sequences per donor were sequenced, and around 20% of those sequences were non-productive. Study-wide conclusions, independent of this receptor: Linkage disequilibrium might explain the correlated functional status among segregating V segments, but an unknown experimental factor could not be ruled out. The presence/absence analyses assumed that sequencing depth was roughly uniform across donors, and that assumption may not be true. The authors suggested that the approach could potentially be extended to other disease states and immunological phenotypes. For the cohort, immune exposure information was limited to CMV serostatus. A few of the identified cytomegalovirus-associated TCR beta chains were confirmed in vitro to be specific for cytomegalovirus antigens. In an earlier analysis of more than 450 of the donors, most TCR beta V segments were observed in productive rearrangements about 87% or about 30% of the time, broadly matching IMGT annotations. When HLA alleles, especially DR and DQ, strongly co-occurred, TCR associations were difficult to assign to individual alleles. The study listed approximately 160 TCR beta chains as associated with cytomegalovirus. Compared with equally common non-associated chains, HLA-associated TCR beta chains in a later analysis were more clonally expanded and had lower generation probabilities. The 87-base-pair reads could not distinguish some IMGT-functional V segments, including TRBV6-2 and TRBV6-3, so those segments were excluded. Because counts were too low, about 18 rarely observed V segments, including chromosome 9 orphons, were left out of the earlier analysis of approximately 580 of the donors. Most CMV-associated TCR beta chains appeared to be HLA-restricted in a later analysis, and the HLA associations seemed to be driven largely by CMV exposure. A further reported finding was that TCR beta sequences accurately predicted the HLA-A and HLA-B alleles for most subjects in the first cohort. In a later analysis, TCR association rates were found to vary across HLA loci, with the most associated TCRs seen for DRB1 alleles and the fewest for HLA-C alleles. Only TCR beta chains were sequenced in this cohort, and the absence of alpha or paired-chain data limited detectable features. In a later genetic analysis, fewer N-insertions in productive TCRs were reported among donors in an Asian-associated ancestry cluster than the 666-donor mean. A later genetic analysis associated a missense DCLRE1C variant with V-gene and J-gene trimming of TCR beta chains, and an independent cohort replicated the association. The classifier was reported to diagnose cytomegalovirus status with high specificity and sensitivity in both the original and validation cohorts. Several of the top co-occurrence clusters appeared to be linked to parvovirus B19, influenza, CMV and Epstein-Barr virus, according to a later analysis. A cluster of highly shared sequence variants was judged likely to represent a technical artifact of the sequencing pipeline. Across donors, most TCR sequences were observed very rarely, whereas some public TCRs were present in many individuals. HLA typing was unavailable for some donors at each locus, so association tests used only the typed subset. At a false discovery rate of 0.05, a later analysis linked approximately 18,000 TCR beta sequences to specific HLA alleles.

The CDR3 runs 14 amino acids, cysteine and phenylalanine included. Of the read, only the CDR3 DNA is kept; its 42 bases are in frame from base 1. The germline V gene yields SGHTS for CDR1 and YDEGEE for CDR2. The germline V end is reduced by 4 bases and the J end by 12 bases; junction bases left unmatched: 11. The chain employs TRBV5-8 and TRBJ2-1, with 9 junctional bases fitting TRBD1. The sequence derives from a woman aged 18-29 years in good health and CMV-seronegative. The sequencing sample was made of PBMCs. The CDR3 here reads CASSGRDREQGQFF. The sequence in DNA is TGTGCCAGCAGCGGCCGGGACAGGGAACAGGGGCAGTTCTTC.